What follows are 27 T cell receptor beta chains derived from one specimen sequenced in a study of blood T cell repertoires in COVID-19 (dated by TCRdb to the early 2020s). The library was made by the immunoSEQ multiplex PCR assay. In TCRdb, the immuneACCESS table is reduced to in-frame sequences with V and J assigned. These tables do not hold every clone; where another copy was compared, an unresolved V gene accounts for under half, and the others remain unexplained. This sample is represented by approximately 140,000 clones; approximately 88% of them were singletons. 4.5% to 7% of the sample is held by the ten biggest clonotypes. The specimen sequenced was PBMCs or T cells enriched from blood (not recorded which). The source is a man aged 35 to 55 with acute COVID-19.

The chain employs TRBV6-2 or TRBV6-3 and TRBJ1-1; 7 nucleotides agree with TRBD1. Trimming cost V 6 bases and J 0 bases; bases outside gene matches: 4. The germline gives CDR1 MNHEY, CDR2 SVGEGT. The CDR3 covers 14 residues. The CDR3: CASSPGQLNTEAFF. Here the CDR3 DNA reads TGTGCCAGCAGCCCGGGACAGCTGAACACTGAAGCTTTCTTT.

The V and J genes are TRBV6-5 and TRBJ2-5, with D perhaps matching TRBD1 (6 bases). CDR3 size: 12 residues. The germline gives CDR1 MNHEY, CDR2 SVGAGI. The V gene lost 6 bases and the J gene lost 4 bases, with 9 bases spanning the gap. The CDR3 spells CASRNRVETQYF. Here the CDR3 DNA reads TGTGCCAGCAGAAACAGGGTAGAGACCCAGTACTTC.

This clone showed up many times. This chain links TRBV19 with TRBJ1-1, with D maybe TRBD1 (6 bases). This CDR3 is built from 13 residues. Germline loops: CDR1 LNHDA, CDR2 SQIVND (reference sequence). V lost 6 bases to trimming and J lost 8 bases, with 16 bases between them. The CDR3: CASRMNGGSEAFF. The CDR3 bases are TGTGCCAGTAGGATGAATGGGGGCAGCGAAGCTTTCTTT.

The V and J genes are TRBV5-8 and TRBJ2-5; no clear D. V dropped 0 bases and J dropped 9 bases, with 6 bases sitting between them. This CDR3 region has 11 residues. Germline CDR1 SGHTS, CDR2 YDEGEE. CDR3 DNA: TGTGCCAGCAGCTTGGGGAGACCCCAGTACTTC. Protein sequence: CASSLGRPQYF.

The genes are TRBV3-1 (or the pseudogene TRBV3-2) and TRBJ1-6; D remains unclear. Germline assignment: CDR1 LGHDT and CDR2 YNNKEL (reference sequence). CDR3 size: 14 residues. Trimming shortened V by 2 bases and J by 9 bases, and 11 bases separated the two germline ends. The CDR3 reads CASSQNTHTSPLHF. DNA for the CDR3: TGTGCCAGCAGCCAAAATACCCACACTTCACCCCTCCACTTT.

This sequence joins TRBV28 and TRBJ1-5, with 10 bases matching TRBD1. This CDR3 comprises 16 residues. After removal of 6 bases from V and 1 base from J, the junction contained 6 bases not matched to a gene. Germline V lookup: CDR1 MDHEN, CDR2 SYDVKM. The CDR3 loop reads CASREDRGVSNQPQHF. CDR3 coding DNA: TGTGCCAGCAGGGAGGACAGGGGGGTGAGCAATCAGCCCCAGCATTTT.

The gene calls are TRBV18 and TRBJ2-7; the D gene is possibly TRBD1 (5 bases). Trimming shortened V by 5 bases and J by 1 base, and 12 bases separated the two germline ends. There are 14 residues in the CDR3. The germline V gene has CDR1 KGHSH and CDR2 LQKENI. CDR3 DNA: TGTGCCAGCTCAGACGAAGCAGGGTCCTACGAGCAGTACTTC. This gives the protein CASSDEAGSYEQYF.

The rearrangement joins TRBV28 to TRBJ2-7, with a possible D match to TRBD2 (5 bases). The V gene's germline CDR1 is MDHEN and CDR2 SYDVKM. The CDR3 spans 14 residues. V lost 7 bases, J lost 2 bases, and 15 bases lay in between. The CDR3 sequence is CASTQSRETYEQYF. The CDR3 DNA reads as TGTGCCAGCACACAGTCCCGGGAAACCTACGAGCAGTACTTC.

This clone has a single count. This chain uses TRBV3-1 (or the pseudogene TRBV3-2) with TRBJ1-2, with D unclear. The length of the CDR3 is 14 residues. V lost 4 bases and J 3 bases, leaving 12 bases between the germline ends. Germline CDR1 and CDR2: LGHDT and YNNKEL (reference sequence). In nucleotides, the CDR3 is TGTGCCAGCAGCCCCCAAGAGGGTGACTATGGCTACACCTTC. Translated, it gives CASSPQEGDYGYTF.

V is TRBV10-3 and J is TRBJ1-1, with TRBD1 identical over 9 bases. Per the germline V gene, CDR1 is ENHRY and CDR2 is SYGVKD. CDR3 length equals 16 residues. V lost 6 bases to trimming and J lost 4 bases; unmatched junction nucleotides: 12. Here the CDR3 reads CAIRTEAGTGSTEAFF. The CDR3 DNA reads TGTGCCATCAGGACGGAGGCGGGGACAGGGAGCACTGAAGCTTTCTTT.

This clone showed up just once. The gene calls are TRBV19 and TRBJ1-5; no clear D. The CDR3 loop spans 16 amino acids. Trimming cost V 1 base and J 6 bases, with 16 bases left between them. Germline lookup yields CDR1 LNHDA and CDR2 SQIVND (reference sequence). This CDR3 reads CASSIGWNSGGQPQHF. The CDR3 DNA follows: TGTGCCAGTAGTATAGGATGGAACTCTGGCGGTCAGCCCCAGCATTTT. Variable domain in full (rest from reference TRBV19 and TRBJ1-5): DGGITQSPKYLFRKEGQNVTLSCEQNLNHDAMYWYRQDPGQGLRLIYYSQIVNDFQKGDIAEGYSVSREKKESFPLTVTSAQKNPTAFYLCASSIGWNSGGQPQHFGDGTRLSIL.

The chain is built from TRBV6-2 or TRBV6-3 and TRBJ1-1; a possible D gene is TRBD1 (5 bases). Trimming took 1 base from V and 5 from J, leaving 11 bases between them. CDR1 is MNHEY, CDR2 SVGEGT, per germline. This CDR3 spans 14 amino acids. The CDR3 here is CASSYLAGKTEAFF. The CDR3 DNA is TGTGCCAGCAGTTACTTGGCAGGGAAAACTGAAGCTTTCTTT.

This chain links TRBV7-6 with TRBJ1-4; a possible D gene is TRBD1 (6 bases). Germline lookup yields CDR1 SGHVS and CDR2 FNYEAQ. The CDR3 is 16 amino acids. V was pared by 7 bases and J by 7 bases, with 22 bases between. DNA of the CDR3: TGTGCCAGCACCTTCAATCAGGACAGCGGGGCTGAAAAACTGTTTTTT. The encoded protein is CASTFNQDSGAEKLFF. Together with reference TRBV7-6 and TRBJ1-4, the CDR3 gives the full variable domain: GAGVSQSPRYKVTKRGQDVALRCDPISGHVSLYWYRQALGQGPEFLTYFNYEAQQDKSGLPNDRFSAERPEGSISTLTIQRTEQRDSAMYRCASTFNQDSGAEKLFFGSGTQLSVL.

Only a few counts were recorded for this clone. The gene calls are TRBV28 and TRBJ2-7; D gene unclear. Germline V gene sequence: CDR1 MDHEN, CDR2 SYDVKM. Trimming removed 3 bases at V and 1 base at J, with 7 bases between. The CDR3 has 13 amino acids. The CDR3 DNA reads TGTGCCAGCAGTTTCTTCGGGTCCTACGAGCAGTACTTC. Protein sequence: CASSFFGSYEQYF.

This clone was seen more than once but under ten times. The chain uses TRBV21-1 and TRBJ2-5; TRBD2 is the table's D call, not checked against the DNA. TRBV21-1 is a pseudogene. This CDR3 region has 17 residues. The CDR3 DNA sequence: TGTGCCAGCTCACAACCCCGATCGGAGGGGCCAGGGGAGACCCAGTACTTC. It encodes CASSQPRSEGPGETQYF.

This chain connects TRBV7-2 to TRBJ1-6; weak D call: TRBD1 (5 bases). This CDR3 has 15 residues. CDR1 is SGHTA and CDR2 is FQGNSA in the germline V gene. V lost 1 base and J lost 7, with 11 bases in between. The CDR3 sequence is CASSLGQGENSPLHF. The CDR3 region has the DNA TGTGCCAGCAGCTTAGGGCAGGGTGAAAATTCACCCCTCCACTTT.

The chain has TRBV20-1 and TRBJ2-5; D perhaps matches TRBD1 (6 bases). This CDR3 comprises 14 residues. Germline values: CDR1 DFQATT, CDR2 SNEGSKA (reference sequence). Trimming removed 3 bases at V and 4 bases at J, with 15 bases between. The CDR3 coding sequence is TGCAGTGCTAGTCTGACAGGAGAACCAGAGACCCAGTACTTC. Translated, it gives CSASLTGEPETQYF.

The chain is built from TRBV7-9 and TRBJ1-2, with D perhaps TRBD1 (6 bases). The V end was cut by 1 base, the J end by 2 bases, with 14 bases between. CDR3 size: 16 residues. Looked up from germline, CDR1 is SEHNR and CDR2 is FQNEAQ (reference sequence). Written as DNA, the CDR3 is TGTGCCAGCAGCTTAGTACGACAGGAGATCAACTATGGCTACACCTTC. This gives the protein CASSLVRQEINYGYTF.

This chain joins TRBV7-2 and TRBJ1-4, with unresolved D. Trimming removed 6 bases at V and 7 bases at J, with 12 bases between. This CDR3 comprises 13 residues. The germline V gene has CDR1 SGHTA and CDR2 FQGNSA. The CDR3 protein is CASRRPDSEKLFF. The CDR3 DNA reads as TGTGCCAGCAGGAGGCCAGACTCTGAAAAACTGTTTTTT.

The chain combines TRBV19 with TRBJ2-1, with TRBD2 matching 7 bases. Germline CDR1 is LNHDA and CDR2 is SQIVND (reference sequence). Trimming took 3 bases from V and 0 from J; bases not matched to a gene: 5. This CDR3 contains 16 residues. This chain's CDR3 is CASSIGSGVSYNEQFF. In DNA, the CDR3 is TGTGCCAGTAGTATCGGGAGCGGGGTCTCCTACAATGAGCAGTTCTTC.

The chain is built from TRBV9 and TRBJ1-1; TRBD1 is a possible D gene (6 bases). CDR1 SGDLS and CDR2 YYNGEE come from the germline V gene. The CDR3 has 14 residues. V was trimmed by 3 bases and J by 6 bases, leaving 15 bases between them. The CDR3 sequence is CASSAPVRGSEAFF. The DNA for the CDR3 is TGTGCCAGCAGCGCGCCAGTCAGGGGATCTGAAGCTTTCTTT.

This sequence joins TRBV7-6 and TRBJ2-2; 11 nucleotides agree with TRBD2. The J segment lost 5 bases and the V segment lost 3 bases, leaving 8 bases of the junction unmatched. CDR3 length: 17 residues. CDR1 SGHVS and CDR2 FNYEAQ come from the germline V gene. The CDR3 DNA reads TGTGCCAGCAGCTTCCAAACTAGCGGGGGAGGAACCGGGGAGCTGTTTTTT. It is translated as CASSFQTSGGGTGELFF.

This chain uses TRBV3-1 (or the pseudogene TRBV3-2) with TRBJ2-2, with 10 bases identical to TRBD2. Germline CDR1 reads LGHDT; CDR2 reads YNNKEL (reference sequence). The V segment lost 6 bases and the J segment 6 bases; nucleotides outside the gene matches: 7. The CDR3 runs to 15 residues. CDR3 region: CASSSSGGAAGELFF. CDR3 bases: TGTGCCAGCAGTTCCAGCGGGGGGGCGGCCGGGGAGCTGTTTTTT.

The V and J genes are TRBV2 and TRBJ2-7; D may be TRBD2 (7 bases). This CDR3 has 14 residues. Germline CDR1 is SNHLY and CDR2 is FYNNEI. V lost 8 bases to trimming and J lost 4 bases, with 18 bases between them. The CDR3 reads CASAGGGGEYEQYF. Written as DNA, the CDR3 is TGTGCCAGCGCTGGAGGAGGGGGGGAGTACGAGCAGTACTTC.

The V call is TRBV5-1, the J call TRBJ1-4; tentatively, D is TRBD1 (5 bases). Germline V CDR1 and CDR2: SGHRS, YFSETQ. The germline V and J ends were trimmed by 0 bases and 7 bases, with 10 bases remaining between them. The CDR3 has 14 residues. This chain's CDR3 is CASSLGQGFEKLFF. CDR3 sequence (DNA): TGCGCCAGCAGCTTGGGTCAGGGATTTGAAAAACTGTTTTTT.

The chain links TRBV19 to TRBJ2-1; 10 bases are shared with TRBD1. This CDR3 contains 14 residues. The V segment lost 4 bases and the J segment 6 bases; nucleotides outside the gene matches: 3. Germline V gene sequence: CDR1 LNHDA, CDR2 SQIVND (reference sequence). The DNA for the CDR3 is TGTGCCAGTAGTACTCGGACAGGGGGCAATGAGCAGTTCTTC. It codes for CASSTRTGGNEQFF.

The V gene is TRBV28, the J gene TRBJ1-4, with 9 positions matching TRBD1. The CDR3 is 13 residues long. After removal of 8 bases from V and 7 bases from J, the junction contained 5 bases not matched to a gene. Germline V lookup: CDR1 MDHEN, CDR2 SYDVKM. The CDR3 here is CASRGQGGEKLFF. The CDR3, as DNA: TGTGCCAGCCGGGGACAGGGCGGTGAAAAACTGTTTTTT.